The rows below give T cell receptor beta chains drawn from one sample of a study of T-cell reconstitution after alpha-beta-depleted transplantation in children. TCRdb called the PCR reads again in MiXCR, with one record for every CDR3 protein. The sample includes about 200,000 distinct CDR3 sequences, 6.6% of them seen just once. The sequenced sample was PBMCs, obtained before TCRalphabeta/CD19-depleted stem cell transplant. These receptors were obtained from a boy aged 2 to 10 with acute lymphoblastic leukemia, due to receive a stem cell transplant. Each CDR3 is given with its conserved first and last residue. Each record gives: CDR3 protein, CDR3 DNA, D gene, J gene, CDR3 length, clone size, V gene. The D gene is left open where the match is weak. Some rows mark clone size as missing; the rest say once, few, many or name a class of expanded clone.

cdr3_aa: CASSPVTGYNEQFF
cdr3_nt: TGTGCCAGCAGCCCGGTGACAGGGTACAATGAGCAGTTCTTC
d_call: TRBD1
j_call: TRBJ2-1
cdr3_length: 14
clone_size: NA
v_call: TRBV7-2

cdr3_aa: CASSLLLAGGPLPDTQYF
cdr3_nt: TGCGCCAGCAGCTTGCTGCTAGCGGGGGGGCCTCTTCCAGATACGCAGTATTTT
d_call: TRBD2
j_call: TRBJ2-3
cdr3_length: 18
clone_size: NA
v_call: TRBV5-1

cdr3_aa: CSVGRGKETQYF
cdr3_nt: TGCAGCGTTGGGCGAGGGAAAGAGACCCAGTACTTC
d_call: NA
j_call: TRBJ2-5
cdr3_length: 12
clone_size: few
v_call: TRBV29-1

cdr3_aa: CASSPTQGPYGYTF
cdr3_nt: TGTGCCAGCAGCCCCACGCAGGGACCTTATGGCTACACCTTC
d_call: NA
j_call: TRBJ1-2
cdr3_length: 14
clone_size: NA
v_call: TRBV7-2

cdr3_aa: CASSPGQGLASSSYNSPLHF
cdr3_nt: TGTGCCAGCAGTCCGGGACAGGGTTTGGCTAGTAGCTCCTATAATTCACCCCTCCACTTT
d_call: TRBD1
j_call: TRBJ1-6
cdr3_length: 20
clone_size: many
v_call: TRBV28

cdr3_aa: CASSLDPGLQYF
cdr3_nt: TGTGCCAGCAGCTTAGATCCGGGGCTGCAGTACTTC
d_call: NA
j_call: TRBJ2-7
cdr3_length: 12
clone_size: many
v_call: TRBV7-9

cdr3_aa: CASSPIGVTEAFF
cdr3_nt: TGTGCCAGCAGTCCCATAGGGGTTACTGAAGCTTTCTTT
d_call: NA
j_call: TRBJ1-1
cdr3_length: 13
clone_size: many
v_call: TRBV27

cdr3_aa: CASSPRAPDTQYF
cdr3_nt: TGTGCCAGCAGCCCCCGGGCTCCAGATACGCAGTATTTT
d_call: NA
j_call: TRBJ2-3
cdr3_length: 13
clone_size: few
v_call: TRBV7-2

cdr3_aa: CASSLDNRGIKSEQYF
cdr3_nt: TGTGCCAGCAGTTTAGATAACAGGGGGATTAAGTCCGAGCAGTACTTC
d_call: TRBD1
j_call: TRBJ2-7
cdr3_length: 16
clone_size: many
v_call: TRBV27

cdr3_aa: CASSPLVREQYF
cdr3_nt: TGTGCCAGCAGTCCCTTGGTCAGGGAGCAGTATTTT
d_call: NA
j_call: TRBJ2-3
cdr3_length: 12
clone_size: many
v_call: TRBV28

cdr3_aa: CASSLMDDSYNEQFF
cdr3_nt: TGTGCCAGCAGCTTAATGGACGATTCCTACAATGAGCAGTTCTTC
d_call: NA
j_call: TRBJ2-1
cdr3_length: 15
clone_size: many
v_call: TRBV7-2

cdr3_aa: CASNGGWGGAYNEQFF
cdr3_nt: TGTGCCAGCAACGGAGGTTGGGGGGGGGCCTACAATGAGCAGTTCTTC
d_call: TRBD2
j_call: TRBJ2-1
cdr3_length: 16
clone_size: few
v_call: TRBV11-2

cdr3_aa: CASRKTGGVIRNTEAFF
cdr3_nt: TGCGCCAGCAGAAAAACAGGGGGGGTGATTCGGAACACTGAAGCTTTCTTT
d_call: TRBD1
j_call: TRBJ1-1
cdr3_length: 17
clone_size: many
v_call: TRBV5-1

cdr3_aa: CASSFWAATGFRRAFF
cdr3_nt: TGTGCCAGCAGTTTTTGGGCCGCTACAGGTTTTCGGCGAGCTTTCTTT
d_call: NA
j_call: TRBJ1-1
cdr3_length: 16
clone_size: NA
v_call: TRBV28

cdr3_aa: CASSSRDRGNEQFF
cdr3_nt: TGTGCCAGCAGTTCGCGGGACAGGGGCAATGAGCAGTTCTTC
d_call: TRBD1
j_call: TRBJ2-1
cdr3_length: 14
clone_size: many
v_call: TRBV6-5

cdr3_aa: CSASEEGKGYGYTF
cdr3_nt: TGCAGTGCTAGCGAAGAGGGGAAGGGCTATGGCTACACCTTC
d_call: NA
j_call: TRBJ1-2
cdr3_length: 14
clone_size: NA
v_call: TRBV20-1

cdr3_aa: CATSDSATDYGYTF
cdr3_nt: TGTGCCACCAGTGATTCCGCGACCGACTATGGCTACACCTTC
d_call: NA
j_call: TRBJ1-2
cdr3_length: 14
clone_size: many
v_call: TRBV24-1

cdr3_aa: CASSLAGGYYNEQFF
cdr3_nt: TGTGCCAGCAGCTTAGCGGGGGGGTACTACAATGAGCAGTTCTTC
d_call: TRBD2
j_call: TRBJ2-1
cdr3_length: 15
clone_size: many
v_call: TRBV6-2/TRBV6-3

cdr3_aa: CSVVWRGSSGEQYF
cdr3_nt: TGCAGCGTTGTGTGGCGGGGTTCTAGCGGCGAGCAGTACTTC
d_call: TRBD2
j_call: TRBJ2-7
cdr3_length: 14
clone_size: many
v_call: TRBV29-1

cdr3_aa: CASSLWTRIAKQGKPEAFF
cdr3_nt: TGTGCCAGCAGCTTGTGGACTCGCATTGCAAAGCAGGGAAAGCCTGAAGCTTTCTTT
d_call: NA
j_call: TRBJ1-1
cdr3_length: 19
clone_size: NA
v_call: TRBV11-2

cdr3_aa: CASSLRDRQETQYF
cdr3_nt: TGTGCCAGCAGTTTACGGGACAGACAAGAGACCCAGTACTTC
d_call: TRBD1
j_call: TRBJ2-5
cdr3_length: 14
clone_size: many
v_call: TRBV28

cdr3_aa: CASSLLGQRTGELFF
cdr3_nt: TGTGCCAGCAGCTTACTGGGACAGCGCACCGGGGAGCTGTTTTTT
d_call: TRBD1
j_call: TRBJ2-2
cdr3_length: 15
clone_size: many
v_call: TRBV7-9

cdr3_aa: CASMDGEDYEQYF
cdr3_nt: TGTGCCAGCATGGACGGGGAAGACTACGAGCAGTACTTC
d_call: NA
j_call: TRBJ2-7
cdr3_length: 13
clone_size: NA
v_call: TRBV28

cdr3_aa: CSVGLQGHTEAFF
cdr3_nt: TGCAGCGTTGGACTACAGGGCCACACTGAAGCTTTCTTT
d_call: NA
j_call: TRBJ1-1
cdr3_length: 13
clone_size: many
v_call: TRBV29-1

cdr3_aa: CASSLDRTEHTEAFF
cdr3_nt: TGTGCCAGCAGCCTAGACCGGACAGAGCACACTGAAGCTTTCTTT
d_call: NA
j_call: TRBJ1-1
cdr3_length: 15
clone_size: many
v_call: TRBV7-9

cdr3_aa: CSVVGQGNTEAFF
cdr3_nt: TGCAGCGTTGTAGGACAGGGGAACACTGAAGCTTTCTTT
d_call: TRBD1
j_call: TRBJ1-1
cdr3_length: 13
clone_size: many
v_call: TRBV29-1

cdr3_aa: CASNHPGQKNEQFF
cdr3_nt: TGTGCCAGCAACCACCCGGGACAGAAAAATGAGCAGTTCTTC
d_call: TRBD1
j_call: TRBJ2-1
cdr3_length: 14
clone_size: many
v_call: TRBV7-6

cdr3_aa: CASSLGGEKLFF
cdr3_nt: TGTGCCAGCAGCTTAGGGGGTGAAAAACTGTTTTTT
d_call: NA
j_call: TRBJ1-4
cdr3_length: 12
clone_size: many
v_call: TRBV7-9

cdr3_aa: CASSPRTYNEQFF
cdr3_nt: TGTGCCAGCAGCCCTAGGACCTACAATGAGCAGTTCTTC
d_call: NA
j_call: TRBJ2-1
cdr3_length: 13
clone_size: many
v_call: TRBV7-8

cdr3_aa: CASSPERPVGDTQYF
cdr3_nt: TGCGCCAGCAGCCCCGAAAGACCGGTCGGTGATACGCAGTATTTT
d_call: NA
j_call: TRBJ2-3
cdr3_length: 15
clone_size: once
v_call: TRBV4-3

cdr3_aa: CASSSPSATNEKLFF
cdr3_nt: TGTGCCAGCAGTTCTCCATCAGCAACTAATGAAAAACTGTTTTTT
d_call: NA
j_call: TRBJ1-4
cdr3_length: 15
clone_size: many
v_call: TRBV28

cdr3_aa: CAMSPILHYEQYF
cdr3_nt: TGTGCCATGAGCCCCATCCTCCACTACGAGCAGTACTTC
d_call: NA
j_call: TRBJ2-7
cdr3_length: 13
clone_size: NA
v_call: TRBV7-8

cdr3_aa: CSAIPRGGKPYEQYF
cdr3_nt: TGCAGTGCTATACCTAGGGGCGGAAAACCCTACGAGCAGTACTTC
d_call: NA
j_call: TRBJ2-7
cdr3_length: 15
clone_size: many
v_call: TRBV20-1

cdr3_aa: CSVTQGAATNEKLFF
cdr3_nt: TGCAGCGTGACGCAGGGGGCAGCAACTAATGAAAAACTGTTTTTT
d_call: TRBD1
j_call: TRBJ1-4
cdr3_length: 15
clone_size: many
v_call: TRBV29-1

cdr3_aa: CASSLAMPRTTSTDTQYF
cdr3_nt: TGTGCCAGCAGCTTAGCGATGCCCAGGACCACTAGCACAGATACGCAGTATTTT
d_call: NA
j_call: TRBJ2-3
cdr3_length: 18
clone_size: many
v_call: TRBV11-1

cdr3_aa: CASRATLGATDTQYF
cdr3_nt: TGTGCCAGCAGAGCTACACTCGGAGCCACAGATACGCAGTATTTT
d_call: NA
j_call: TRBJ2-3
cdr3_length: 15
clone_size: many
v_call: TRBV7-9

cdr3_aa: CAGIAGVGDTQYF
cdr3_nt: TGTGCCGGGATAGCGGGAGTGGGAGATACGCAGTATTTT
d_call: TRBD2
j_call: TRBJ2-3
cdr3_length: 13
clone_size: many
v_call: TRBV12-3/TRBV12-4

cdr3_aa: CASSLVSGAPARYF
cdr3_nt: TGTGCCAGCAGCTTAGTATCCGGGGCCCCTGCCCGGTATTTT
d_call: NA
j_call: TRBJ2-3
cdr3_length: 14
clone_size: many
v_call: TRBV7-2

cdr3_aa: CASRLAGLEGDGYTF
cdr3_nt: TGTGCCAGCAGGCTTGCTGGACTCGAGGGGGATGGCTACACCTTC
d_call: NA
j_call: TRBJ1-2
cdr3_length: 15
clone_size: few
v_call: TRBV14

cdr3_aa: CASSQEGEQYF
cdr3_nt: TGCGCCAGCAGCCAGGAGGGCGAGCAGTACTTC
d_call: NA
j_call: TRBJ2-7
cdr3_length: 11
clone_size: many
v_call: TRBV5-1

cdr3_aa: CASSLLRDSNQPQHF
cdr3_nt: TGTGCCAGCAGTTTATTGAGGGATAGCAATCAGCCCCAGCATTTT
d_call: NA
j_call: TRBJ1-5
cdr3_length: 15
clone_size: NA
v_call: TRBV28

cdr3_aa: CASSQDLGVSNTGELFF
cdr3_nt: TGCGCCAGCAGCCAAGATTTGGGGGTATCGAACACCGGGGAGCTGTTTTTT
d_call: NA
j_call: TRBJ2-2
cdr3_length: 17
clone_size: few
v_call: TRBV4-3

cdr3_aa: CASSYAGTTYEQYF
cdr3_nt: TGTGCCAGCAGCTATGCCGGGACAACCTACGAGCAGTACTTC
d_call: NA
j_call: TRBJ2-7
cdr3_length: 14
clone_size: many
v_call: TRBV5-6

cdr3_aa: CASSQESSMNTEAFF
cdr3_nt: TGTGCCAGCAGCCAAGAAAGCTCCATGAACACTGAAGCTTTCTTT
d_call: NA
j_call: TRBJ1-1
cdr3_length: 15
clone_size: NA
v_call: TRBV3-1

cdr3_aa: CASSEYNERSSPLHF
cdr3_nt: TGTGCCAGCAGTGAATACAACGAAAGGAGTTCACCCCTCCACTTT
d_call: NA
j_call: TRBJ1-6
cdr3_length: 15
clone_size: many
v_call: TRBV25-1

cdr3_aa: CASSRDSTDTQYF
cdr3_nt: TGTGCCAGCAGCCGGGACAGCACAGATACGCAGTATTTT
d_call: NA
j_call: TRBJ2-3
cdr3_length: 13
clone_size: many
v_call: TRBV7-2

cdr3_aa: CASSPGTSGNEQFF
cdr3_nt: TGTGCCAGCAGCCCCGGGACCTCTGGGAATGAGCAGTTCTTC
d_call: NA
j_call: TRBJ2-1
cdr3_length: 14
clone_size: many
v_call: TRBV6-1